This TCR beta chain was sequenced for a study of blood T cell repertoires in COVID-19. Original handling: For nucleated cells, counts were estimated from reference gene primer amplification. Generated by immunoSEQ multiplex PCR, the TCRdb table keeps only in-frame clones and is missing some. That table supplies the V and J calls and clone size; D and trimming were determined from the DNA. The repertoire holds approximately 220,000 clones, with over 80% as singletons. Individuals drawn from 24 US areas were roughly 18 to 100 years old. Clinical histories supplied by participants themselves formed the basis of cohort assignment. Two negative PCRs, clearance, or symptom resolution characterized the recovered Cohort 3 donors. Per the germline V gene, CDR1 is MNHEY and CDR2 is SVGAGI. The CDR3 has 15 residues. The ends lost 6 bases at V and 2 bases at J; junction bases unmatched: 4.

This TCR came from a man aged 30-40 years who had recovered from COVID-19. The specimen sequenced was PBMCs or T cells enriched from blood (not recorded which). J is TRBJ2-7 and V is TRBV6-5, with 13 bases aligning to TRBD2. CDR3 nucleotides: TGTGCCAGCAGGGCAGGACTAGCGGGGGCCTACGAGCAGTACTTC. This gives the protein CASRAGLAGAYEQYF.